The TCR beta chain under discussion was sequenced for a study of response to subunit inactivated influenza vaccine. TCRdb fed the RT-PCR reads into MiXCR, producing one record per CDR3 protein. This table holds about 780,000 distinct CDR3 sequences, 18% found once. CDR3 length equals 16 residues. Trimming shortened V by 0 bases and J by 0 bases, and 13 bases separated the two germline ends. Germline V lookup: CDR1 SGHRS, CDR2 YFSETQ. This clonotype was found many times. The J gene is TRBJ2-7, the V gene TRBV5-1, with D maybe TRBD1 (6 bases). The sample was PBMCs from blood, taken more than 4 days after vaccination. The receptor was isolated from a man aged 45-65 years who received an inactivated influenza vaccine. The CDR3 reads CASSLGQTGLSYEQYF. CDR3 in DNA: TGCGCCAGCAGCTTGGGTCAGACAGGACTCTCCTACGAGCAGTACTTC.